This T cell receptor (beta chain) was identified in a study of T-cell reconstitution after alpha-beta-depleted transplantation in children. At least ten counts were recorded for this clonotype. Using unique molecular identifiers, the investigators prepared the TCRbeta library. TCRdb used MiXCR to reprocess the PCR reads, holding one entry per CDR3 protein. Here the sample spans a few hundred thousand distinct CDR3 sequences, 10% being singletons. Trimming at V came to 7 bases and at J to 9 bases, leaving 17 bases not matched to a gene. In germline, CDR1 is SQVTM, CDR2 ANQGSEA. The CDR3 covers 15 residues.

Sequenced here: PBMCs from the stem cell graft donor, sampled from the stem cell graft. The TCR was taken from a human donor who donated a stem cell graft to a child with acute lymphoblastic leukemia. This chain uses TRBV29-1 with TRBJ2-4, with TRBD2 matching 8 bases. CDR3 sequence (DNA): TGCAGCGGTACTGACGCGGGACTAGGGGGGAGCATTCAGTACTTC. This sequence encodes CSGTDAGLGGSIQYF.